A selection of T cell receptor beta chains follows, all from one sample in a study of PD-1 blockade in classical Hodgkin lymphoma. Assay: immunoSEQ multiplex PCR; the TCRdb copy retains only in-frame clones and omits some. Of almost 30,000 clones in the sample, roughly 80% were seen once. The input for sequencing was CD4+ T cells from blood, taken before the fourth cycle of nivolumab. The origin of the receptors is a human donor with classical Hodgkin lymphoma. Each CDR3 is given with its conserved first and last residue. The D gene is left open where the match is weak. The listing skips clone size in some rows; elsewhere it reads once, few, many or a size class.

>TRBV6-5|NA|TRBD1|TRBJ2-7
TGTGCCAGCAGTTACTCCGGGACAGGACTCTACGAGCAGTACTTC
CASSYSGTGLYEQYF
>TRBV2|NA|TRBD1|TRBJ1-2
TGTGCCAGCAGGAGCGCCGGGACAGCCGTACGCTACACCTTC
CASRSAGTAVRYTF
>TRBV19|NA|NA|TRBJ2-7
TGTGCCAGTAGTCCGAGTGTGGCAGCCATGGAACGTGGCGAGCAGTACTTC
CASSPSVAAMERGEQYF
>TRBV5-1|NA|NA|TRBJ2-1
TGCGCCAGCAGTTTCTTGGGGGACTCTTCCTACAATGAGCAGTTCTTC
CASSFLGDSSYNEQFF
>TRBV7-9|NA|NA|TRBJ1-5
TGTGCCAGCAGCTTAGATGGGGTAAGCAATCAGCCCCAGCATTTT
CASSLDGVSNQPQHF
>TRBV5-1|NA|NA|TRBJ2-1
TGCGCCAGCAGCTCCCACTATGAGCAGTTCTTC
CASSSHYEQFF
>TRBV5-1|NA|NA|TRBJ1-1
TGCGCCAGCAGCTTGGTGGCGGGCAACACTGAAGCTTTCTTT
CASSLVAGNTEAFF
>TRBV5-1|NA|TRBD1|TRBJ2-7
TGCGCCAGCAGCTTGGAGGACAGGAGCTACGAGCAGTACTTC
CASSLEDRSYEQYF
>TRBV15|NA|NA|TRBJ2-1
TGTGCCACCAGCAGCTCTCCCGGGATAAGCTCCTACAATGAGCAGTTCTTC
CATSSSPGISSYNEQFF
>TRBV5-1|NA|NA|TRBJ2-1
TGCGCCAGCACTGGGGCGAGGAATGAGCAGTTCTTC
CASTGARNEQFF
>TRBV28|NA|NA|TRBJ1-5
TGTGCCAGCAGTGCCCTTGGGGAAGGCAATCAGCCCCAGCATTTT
CASSALGEGNQPQHF
>TRBV6-6|once|NA|TRBJ2-3
TGTGCCAGCACTAACCGGGATTCCACAGATACGCAGTATTTT
CASTNRDSTDTQYF
>TRBV5-1|NA|NA|TRBJ2-7
TGCGCCAGCAGCTTGGCCGTGGGGCCCGAAGGTTCCTACGAGCAGTACTTC
CASSLAVGPEGSYEQYF
>TRBV5-5|NA|NA|TRBJ2-5
TGTGCCAGCAGCTTGGGTCAGCAAGAGACCCAGTACTTC
CASSLGQQETQYF
>TRBV7-2|NA|TRBD1|TRBJ1-2
TGTGCCAGCAGCTTGGGACAGTATGGCTACACCTTC
CASSLGQYGYTF
>TRBV7-8|NA|TRBD2|TRBJ2-5
TGTGCCAGCAGCTTAGTGGCGGGGGGACAAGAGACCCAGTACTTC
CASSLVAGGQETQYF
>TRBV6-1|NA|TRBD2|TRBJ2-2
TGTGCCAGCAGTGAAGCATCGTCGGGGGGGTTCGGGGAGCTGTTTTTT
CASSEASSGGFGELFF
>TRBV11-2|NA|NA|TRBJ1-2
TGTGCCAGCAGCACCTCCGGGGCCTATGGCTACACCTTC
CASSTSGAYGYTF
>TRBV19|NA|NA|TRBJ1-2
TGTGCCAGTAGTAGAACGACAGGATACTATGGCTACACCTTC
CASSRTTGYYGYTF
>TRBV5-1|NA|NA|TRBJ2-7
TGCGCCAGCACCCAGGTCGGCAGAGGGGTCTCAGAGGAGCAGTACTTC
CASTQVGRGVSEEQYF
>TRBV10-3|few|NA|TRBJ1-6
TGTGCCATCAGTATTGGGGTAGGGGCCTCACCCCTCCACTTT
CAISIGVGASPLHF
>TRBV5-1|NA|NA|TRBJ2-2
TGCGCCAGCAGCTTGGTCGGGGGAACAGGCACCGGGGAGCTGTTTTTT
CASSLVGGTGTGELFF
>TRBV7-8|NA|TRBD2|TRBJ2-2
TGTGCCAGCAGCTTAGGTCTACTAGCGGGGGGTCTCACCGGGGAGCTGTTTTTT
CASSLGLLAGGLTGELFF
>TRBV12-5|few|NA|TRBJ2-7
TGTGCTAGTGGTTTGGCGGTGGGACCCCAGGGCTCCTACGAGCAGTACTTC
CASGLAVGPQGSYEQYF
>TRBV5-1|NA|TRBD1|TRBJ1-5
TGCGCCAGCAGCAGGGGACAGGGAGGTCAGCCCCAGCATTTT
CASSRGQGGQPQHF
>TRBV7-9|NA|TRBD2|TRBJ2-3
TGTGCCAGCAGCTTGACTAGCGGGGGCGCAGATACGCAGTATTTT
CASSLTSGGADTQYF
>TRBV6-5|once|NA|TRBJ1-3
TGTGCCAGCAGTTCCCCGACCAATTCTGGAAACACCATATATTTT
CASSSPTNSGNTIYF
>TRBV7-3|NA|NA|TRBJ2-7
TGTGCCAGCAGCTTTTCACCCATGGGCCTTAACGAGCAGTACTTC
CASSFSPMGLNEQYF
>TRBV7-8|once|NA|TRBJ1-5
TGTGCCAGCAGCTTAGGAATTGGGACGGGGGAAAATCAGCCCCAGCATTTT
CASSLGIGTGENQPQHF
>TRBV5-1|NA|NA|TRBJ2-5
TGCGCCAGCAGCTTGGTAGTTTCGACCGGAGAGACCCAGTACTTC
CASSLVVSTGETQYF